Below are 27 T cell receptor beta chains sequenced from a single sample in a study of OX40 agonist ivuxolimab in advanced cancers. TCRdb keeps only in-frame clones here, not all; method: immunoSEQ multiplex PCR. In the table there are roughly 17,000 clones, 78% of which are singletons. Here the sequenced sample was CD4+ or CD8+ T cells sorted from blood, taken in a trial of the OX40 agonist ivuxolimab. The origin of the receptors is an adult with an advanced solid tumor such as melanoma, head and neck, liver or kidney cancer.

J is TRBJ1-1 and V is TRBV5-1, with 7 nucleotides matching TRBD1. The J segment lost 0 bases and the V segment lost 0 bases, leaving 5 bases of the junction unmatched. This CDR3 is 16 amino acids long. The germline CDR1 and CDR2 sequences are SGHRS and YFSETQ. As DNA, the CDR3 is TGCGCCAGCAGCTTGGTCCCAGGGGGACTGAACACTGAAGCTTTCTTT. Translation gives CASSLVPGGLNTEAFF.

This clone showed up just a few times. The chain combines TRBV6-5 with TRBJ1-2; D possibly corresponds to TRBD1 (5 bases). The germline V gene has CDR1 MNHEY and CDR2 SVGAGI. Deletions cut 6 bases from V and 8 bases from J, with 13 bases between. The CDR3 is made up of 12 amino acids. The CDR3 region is CASSDSLRGYTF. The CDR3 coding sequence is TGTGCCAGCAGCGACAGTCTCCGAGGCTACACCTTC.

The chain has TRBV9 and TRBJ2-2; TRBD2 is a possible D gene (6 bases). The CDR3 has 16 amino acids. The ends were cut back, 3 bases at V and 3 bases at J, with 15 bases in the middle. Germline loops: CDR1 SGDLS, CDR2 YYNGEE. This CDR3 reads CASSAEGVPDTGELFF. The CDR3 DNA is TGTGCCAGCAGCGCGGAGGGCGTTCCGGACACCGGGGAGCTGTTTTTT.

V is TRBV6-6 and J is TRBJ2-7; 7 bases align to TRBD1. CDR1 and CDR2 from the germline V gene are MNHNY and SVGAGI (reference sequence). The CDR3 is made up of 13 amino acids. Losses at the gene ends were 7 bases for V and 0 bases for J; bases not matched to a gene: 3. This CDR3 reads CASTRDSSYEQYF. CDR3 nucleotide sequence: TGTGCCAGCACCCGGGACAGCTCCTACGAGCAGTACTTC.

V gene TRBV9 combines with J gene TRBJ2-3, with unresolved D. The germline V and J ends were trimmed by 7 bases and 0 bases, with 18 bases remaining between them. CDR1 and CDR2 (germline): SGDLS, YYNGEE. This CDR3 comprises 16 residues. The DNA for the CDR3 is TGTGCCAGCGACCCCTCAGGACGACCTAGCACAGATACGCAGTATTTT. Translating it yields CASDPSGRPSTDTQYF.

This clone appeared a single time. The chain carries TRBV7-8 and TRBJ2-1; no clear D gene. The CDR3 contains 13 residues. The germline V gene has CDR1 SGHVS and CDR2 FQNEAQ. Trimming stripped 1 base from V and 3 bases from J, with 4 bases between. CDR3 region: CASSLGSYNEQFF. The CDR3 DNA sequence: TGTGCCAGCAGCTTAGGCAGCTACAATGAGCAGTTCTTC. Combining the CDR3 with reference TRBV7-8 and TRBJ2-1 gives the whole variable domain GAGVSQSPRYKVAKRGQDVALRCDPISGHVSLFWYQQALGQGPEFLTYFQNEAQLDKSGLPSDRFFAERPEGSVSTLKIQRTQQEDSAVYLCASSLGSYNEQFFGPGTRLTVL.

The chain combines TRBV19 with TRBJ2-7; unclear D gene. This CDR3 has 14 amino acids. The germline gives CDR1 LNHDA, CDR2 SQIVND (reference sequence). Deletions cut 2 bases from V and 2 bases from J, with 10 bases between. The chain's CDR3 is CASSIRGDTYEQYF. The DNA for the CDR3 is TGTGCCAGTAGTATAAGAGGTGATACCTACGAGCAGTACTTC.

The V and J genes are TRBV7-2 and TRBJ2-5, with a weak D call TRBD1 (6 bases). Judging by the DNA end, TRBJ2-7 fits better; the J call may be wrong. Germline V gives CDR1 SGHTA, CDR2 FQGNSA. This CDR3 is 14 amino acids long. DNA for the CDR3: TGTGCCAGCAGCTTAGAACAGGGTTCTTACGAGCAGTACTTC. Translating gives CASSLEQGSYEQYF.

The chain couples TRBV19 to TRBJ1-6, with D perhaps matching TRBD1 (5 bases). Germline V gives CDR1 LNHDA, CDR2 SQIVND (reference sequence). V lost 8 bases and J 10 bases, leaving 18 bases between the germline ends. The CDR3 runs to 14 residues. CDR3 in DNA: TGTGCCAGTTCAGGGAGGAGTACGGGCTCACCCCTCCACTTT. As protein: CASSGRSTGSPLHF.

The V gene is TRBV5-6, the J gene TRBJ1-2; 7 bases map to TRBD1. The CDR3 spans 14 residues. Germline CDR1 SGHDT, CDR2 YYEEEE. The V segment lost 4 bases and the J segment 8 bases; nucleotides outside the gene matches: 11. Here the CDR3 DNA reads TGTGCCAGCAGCACCCTGACAGGGACTTTGGGCTACACCTTC. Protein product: CASSTLTGTLGYTF.

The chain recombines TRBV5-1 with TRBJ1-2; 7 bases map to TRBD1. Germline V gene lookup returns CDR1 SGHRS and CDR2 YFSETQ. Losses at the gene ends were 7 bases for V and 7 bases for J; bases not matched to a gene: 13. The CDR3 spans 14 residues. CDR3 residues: CASAGGQSRFGYTF. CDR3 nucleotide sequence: TGCGCCAGCGCGGGGGGACAGTCAAGGTTTGGCTACACCTTC.

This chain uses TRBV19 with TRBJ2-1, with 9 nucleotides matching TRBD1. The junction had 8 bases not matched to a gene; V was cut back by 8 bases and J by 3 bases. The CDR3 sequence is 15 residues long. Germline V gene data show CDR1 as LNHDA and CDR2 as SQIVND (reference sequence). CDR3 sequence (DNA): TGTGCCAGTGCTCAACAGGGGGCTGGCTACAATGAGCAGTTCTTC. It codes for CASAQQGAGYNEQFF.

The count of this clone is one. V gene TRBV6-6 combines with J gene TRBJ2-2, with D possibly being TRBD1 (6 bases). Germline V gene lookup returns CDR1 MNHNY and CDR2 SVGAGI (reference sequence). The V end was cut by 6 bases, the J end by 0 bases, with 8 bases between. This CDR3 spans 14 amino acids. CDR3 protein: CASRRQANTGELFF. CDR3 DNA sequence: TGTGCCAGCAGACGACAGGCGAACACCGGGGAGCTGTTTTTT.

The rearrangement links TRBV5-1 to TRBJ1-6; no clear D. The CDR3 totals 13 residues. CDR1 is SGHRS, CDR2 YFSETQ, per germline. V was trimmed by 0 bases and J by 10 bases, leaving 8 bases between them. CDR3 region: CASSLGPGSPLHF. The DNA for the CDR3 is TGCGCCAGCAGCTTGGGCCCGGGATCACCCCTCCACTTT.

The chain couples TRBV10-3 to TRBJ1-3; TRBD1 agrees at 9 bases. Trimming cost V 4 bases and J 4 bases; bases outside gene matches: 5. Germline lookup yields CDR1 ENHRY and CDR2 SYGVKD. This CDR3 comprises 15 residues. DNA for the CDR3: TGTGCCATCAGTGGGGGACAGGGTGGAGGAAACACCATATATTTT. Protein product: CAISGGQGGGNTIYF.

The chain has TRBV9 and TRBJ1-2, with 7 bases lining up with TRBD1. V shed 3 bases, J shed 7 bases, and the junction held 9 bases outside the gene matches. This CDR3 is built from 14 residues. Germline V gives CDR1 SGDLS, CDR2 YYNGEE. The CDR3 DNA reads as TGTGCCAGCAGCGCAAACAGGGGAGAGGGTGGCTACACCTTC. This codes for CASSANRGEGGYTF.

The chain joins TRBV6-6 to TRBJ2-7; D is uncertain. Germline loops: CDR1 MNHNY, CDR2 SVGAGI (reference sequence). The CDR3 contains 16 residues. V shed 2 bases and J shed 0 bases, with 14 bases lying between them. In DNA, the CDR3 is TGTGCCAGCAGTTACCCCTCTGACGCTCCCTCCTACGAGCAGTACTTC. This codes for CASSYPSDAPSYEQYF.

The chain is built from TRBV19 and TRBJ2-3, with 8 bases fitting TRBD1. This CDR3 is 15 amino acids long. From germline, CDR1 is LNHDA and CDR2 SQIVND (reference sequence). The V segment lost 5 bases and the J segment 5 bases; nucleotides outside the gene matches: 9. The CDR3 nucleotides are TGTGCCAGTAGTTTGGACAGGGTTGAAGTAGATACGCAGTATTTT. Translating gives CASSLDRVEVDTQYF.

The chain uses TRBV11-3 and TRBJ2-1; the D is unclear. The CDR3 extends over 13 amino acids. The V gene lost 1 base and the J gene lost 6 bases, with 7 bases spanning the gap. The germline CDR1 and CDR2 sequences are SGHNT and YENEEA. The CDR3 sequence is CASSLAALNEQFF. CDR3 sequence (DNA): TGTGCCAGCAGCTTAGCGGCCCTCAATGAGCAGTTCTTC.

CDR3 sequence: CASSLGRLAETQYF. In nucleotides, the CDR3 is TGTGCCAGCAGCTTAGGGAGGCTCGCGGAGACCCAGTACTTC. This chain uses TRBV7-2 with TRBJ2-5; possible D gene TRBD2, 5 bases. The length of the CDR3 is 14 residues. Trimming took off 1 base at V and 5 bases at J, with 11 bases between the two ends. From germline, CDR1 is SGHTA and CDR2 FQGNSA.

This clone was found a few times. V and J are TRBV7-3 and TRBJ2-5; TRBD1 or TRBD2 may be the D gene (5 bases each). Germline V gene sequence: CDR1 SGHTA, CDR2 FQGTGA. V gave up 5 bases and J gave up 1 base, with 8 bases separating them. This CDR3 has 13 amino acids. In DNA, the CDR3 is TGTGCCAGCAGCCGGGACGTCCAAGAGACCCAGTACTTC. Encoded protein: CASSRDVQETQYF.

The CDR3 sequence: CAISLGQGVDGYTF. For the CDR3, the DNA is TGTGCCATCTCATTGGGACAGGGGGTCGATGGCTACACCTTC. J is TRBJ1-2 and V is TRBV10-3; TRBD1 matches 11 bases. J gave up 6 bases and V 8 bases, and 8 bases lay outside the gene matches. The CDR3 contains 14 residues. The germline gives CDR1 ENHRY, CDR2 SYGVKD.

CDR3 loop: CASSQVIWAGRNQPQHF. The CDR3 region has the DNA TGCGCCAGCAGCCAAGTCATCTGGGCAGGAAGGAATCAGCCCCAGCATTTT. V is TRBV4-1 and J is TRBJ1-5; D uncertain. The CDR3 length is 17 residues. The germline gives CDR1 MGHRA, CDR2 YSYEKL. Between the trimmed V and J ends, which lost 1 base and 4 bases, there was a span of 17 bases.

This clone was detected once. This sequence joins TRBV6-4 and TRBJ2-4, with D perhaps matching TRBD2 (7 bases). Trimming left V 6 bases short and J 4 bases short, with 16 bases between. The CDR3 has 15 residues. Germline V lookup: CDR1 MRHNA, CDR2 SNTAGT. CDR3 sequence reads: CASRGRGADKNIQYF. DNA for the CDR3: TGTGCCAGCAGGGGCCGGGGGGCGGATAAAAACATTCAGTACTTC.

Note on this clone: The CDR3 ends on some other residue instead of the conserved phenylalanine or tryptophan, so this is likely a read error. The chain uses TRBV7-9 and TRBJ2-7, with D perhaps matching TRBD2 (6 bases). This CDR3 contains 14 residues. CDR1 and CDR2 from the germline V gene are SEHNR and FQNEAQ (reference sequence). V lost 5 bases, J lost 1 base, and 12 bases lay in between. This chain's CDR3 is CASSAPGTSYEQYL. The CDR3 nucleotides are TGTGCCAGCAGCGCGCCCGGGACTTCCTACGAGCAGTACCTC.

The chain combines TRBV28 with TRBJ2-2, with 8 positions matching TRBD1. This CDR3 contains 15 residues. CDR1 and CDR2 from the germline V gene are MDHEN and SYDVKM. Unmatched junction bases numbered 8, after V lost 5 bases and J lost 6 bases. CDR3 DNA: TGTGCCAGCAGTCCCCGACAGGGGAGATCCGGGGAGCTGTTTTTT. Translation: CASSPRQGRSGELFF.

Here the CDR3 reads CASSLAPGSGYNSPLHF. CDR3 in DNA: TGTGCCAGCAGCTTGGCTCCAGGGTCAGGGTATAATTCACCCCTCCACTTT. This sequence joins TRBV5-6 and TRBJ1-6, with D maybe TRBD1 (5 bases). The CDR3 contains 17 residues. V gave up 0 bases and J gave up 4 bases, with 14 bases separating them. Germline V lookup: CDR1 SGHDT, CDR2 YYEEEE. The full variable domain, its missing parts supplied by reference TRBV5-6 and TRBJ1-6, is DAGVTQSPTHLIKTRGQQVTLRCSPKSGHDTVSWYQQALGQGPQFIFQYYEEEERQRGNFPDRFSGHQFPNYSSELNVNALLLGDSALYLCASSLAPGSGYNSPLHFGNGTRLTVT.